This T cell receptor (beta chain) came from a study of blood T cell repertoires in COVID-19. Across the study: Spain, Italy and the United States supplied samples that represented acute and convalescent COVID-19.

Trimming cost V 3 bases and J 7 bases, with 9 bases left between them. Germline V lookup: CDR1 LNHDA, CDR2 SQIVND (reference sequence). There are 12 residues in the CDR3. In this sample, this clone turned up once. Sequenced by immunoSEQ multiplex PCR; TCRdb stores in-frame clones only, minus some. This table has 160,000 or so clones, 78% appearing once. This TCR derives from an elderly woman with acute or convalescent COVID-19. The sample comprised peripheral blood. The rearrangement links TRBV19 to TRBJ1-1, with D hard to call. CDR3 coding DNA: TGTGCCAGTAGTATTTCGGGATTTGAAGCTTTCTTT. Protein product: CASSISGFEAFF. Full variable domain (outside the CDR3, taken from reference TRBV19 and TRBJ1-1): DGGITQSPKYLFRKEGQNVTLSCEQNLNHDAMYWYRQDPGQGLRLIYYSQIVNDFQKGDIAEGYSVSREKKESFPLTVTSAQKNPTAFYLCASSISGFEAFFGQGTRLTVV.